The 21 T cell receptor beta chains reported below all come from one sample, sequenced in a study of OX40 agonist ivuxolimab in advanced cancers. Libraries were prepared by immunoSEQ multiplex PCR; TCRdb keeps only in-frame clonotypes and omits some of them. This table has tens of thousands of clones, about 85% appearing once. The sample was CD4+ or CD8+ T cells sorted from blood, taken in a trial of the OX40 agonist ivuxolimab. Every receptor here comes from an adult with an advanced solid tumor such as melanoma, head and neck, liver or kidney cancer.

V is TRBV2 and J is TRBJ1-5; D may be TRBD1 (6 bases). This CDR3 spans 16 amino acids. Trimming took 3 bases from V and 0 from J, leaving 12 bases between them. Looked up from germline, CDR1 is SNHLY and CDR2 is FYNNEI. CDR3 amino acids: CASSESRGYSNQPQHF. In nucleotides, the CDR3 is TGTGCCAGCAGTGAGTCCAGGGGCTATAGCAATCAGCCCCAGCATTTT.

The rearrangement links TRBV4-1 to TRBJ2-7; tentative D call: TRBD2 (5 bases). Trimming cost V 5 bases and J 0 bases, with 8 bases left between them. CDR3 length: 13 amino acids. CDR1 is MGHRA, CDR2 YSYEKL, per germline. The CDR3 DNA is TGCGCCAGCAGCGAGGGTAGCTCCTACGAGCAGTACTTC. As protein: CASSEGSSYEQYF.

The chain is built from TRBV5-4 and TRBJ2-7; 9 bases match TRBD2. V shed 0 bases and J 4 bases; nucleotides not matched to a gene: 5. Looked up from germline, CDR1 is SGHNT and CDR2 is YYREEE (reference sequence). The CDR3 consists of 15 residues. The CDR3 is CASSLVAGARYEQYF. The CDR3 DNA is TGTGCCAGCAGCTTGGTAGCGGGAGCCCGATACGAGCAGTACTTC.

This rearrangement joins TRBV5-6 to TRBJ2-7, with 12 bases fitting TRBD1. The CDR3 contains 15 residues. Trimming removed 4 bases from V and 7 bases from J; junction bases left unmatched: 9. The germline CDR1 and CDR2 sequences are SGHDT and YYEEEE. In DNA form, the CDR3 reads TGTGCCAGCAGCCTGGGGACAGGGGGCTTTGGGGAGCAGTACTTC. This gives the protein CASSLGTGGFGEQYF.

CDR3 nucleotides: TGTGCCAGCAGGGTGGAGGGGGGATACAATGAGCAGTTCTTC. This sequence encodes CASRVEGGYNEQFF. The V gene is TRBV2, the J gene TRBJ2-1, with D perhaps being TRBD1 or TRBD2 (6 bases each). Trimming took 6 bases from V and 4 from J, leaving 13 bases between them. CDR1 SNHLY and CDR2 FYNNEI come from the germline V gene. The CDR3 spans 14 residues.

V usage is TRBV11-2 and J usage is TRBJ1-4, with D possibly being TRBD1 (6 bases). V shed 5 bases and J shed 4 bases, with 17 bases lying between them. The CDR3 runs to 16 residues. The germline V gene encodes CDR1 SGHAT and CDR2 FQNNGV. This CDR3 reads CASSHGGAGLNEKLFF. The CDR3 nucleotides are TGTGCCAGCAGCCACGGGGGGGCCGGGCTTAATGAAAAACTGTTTTTT.

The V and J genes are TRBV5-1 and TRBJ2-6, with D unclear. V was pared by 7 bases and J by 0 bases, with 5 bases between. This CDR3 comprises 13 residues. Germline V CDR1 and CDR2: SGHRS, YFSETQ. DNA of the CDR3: TGCGCCAGCTGGGGCTCTGGGGCCAACGTCCTGACTTTC. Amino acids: CASWGSGANVLTF. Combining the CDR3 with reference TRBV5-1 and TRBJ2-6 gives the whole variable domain KAGVTQTPRYLIKTRGQQVTLSCSPISGHRSVSWYQQTPGQGLQFLFEYFSETQRNKGNFPGRFSGRQFSNSRSEMNVSTLELGDSALYLCASWGSGANVLTFGAGSRLTVL.

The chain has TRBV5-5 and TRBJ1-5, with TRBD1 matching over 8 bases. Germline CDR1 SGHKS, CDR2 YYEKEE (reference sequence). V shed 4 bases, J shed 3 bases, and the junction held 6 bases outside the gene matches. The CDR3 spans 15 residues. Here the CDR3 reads CASSTQGGSNQPQHF. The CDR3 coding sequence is TGTGCCAGCAGCACACAGGGGGGATCCAATCAGCCCCAGCATTTT.

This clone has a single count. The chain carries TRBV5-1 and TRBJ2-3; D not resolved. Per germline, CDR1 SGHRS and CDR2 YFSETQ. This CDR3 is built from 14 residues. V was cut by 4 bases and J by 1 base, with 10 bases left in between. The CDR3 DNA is TGCGCCAGCAGCACCCGACCCGGCACAGATACGCAGTATTTT. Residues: CASSTRPGTDTQYF.

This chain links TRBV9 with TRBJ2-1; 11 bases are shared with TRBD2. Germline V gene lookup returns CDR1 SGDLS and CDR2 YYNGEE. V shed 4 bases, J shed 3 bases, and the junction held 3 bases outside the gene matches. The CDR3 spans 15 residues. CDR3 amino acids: CASSLTSGVYNEQFF. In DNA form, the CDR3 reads TGTGCCAGCAGCCTGACTAGCGGGGTCTACAATGAGCAGTTCTTC.

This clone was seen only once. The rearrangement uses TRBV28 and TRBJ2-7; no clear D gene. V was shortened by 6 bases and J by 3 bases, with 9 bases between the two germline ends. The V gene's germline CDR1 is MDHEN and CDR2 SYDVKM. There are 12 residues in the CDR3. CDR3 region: CASSTLIYEQYF. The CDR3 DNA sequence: TGTGCCAGCAGCACACTTATCTACGAGCAGTACTTC.

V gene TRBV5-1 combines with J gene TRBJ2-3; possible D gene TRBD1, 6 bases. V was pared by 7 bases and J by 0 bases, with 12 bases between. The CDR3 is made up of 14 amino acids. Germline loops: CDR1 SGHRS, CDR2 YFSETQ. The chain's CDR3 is CASRPGQSTDTQYF. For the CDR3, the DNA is TGCGCCAGCCGACCGGGACAAAGCACAGATACGCAGTATTTT.

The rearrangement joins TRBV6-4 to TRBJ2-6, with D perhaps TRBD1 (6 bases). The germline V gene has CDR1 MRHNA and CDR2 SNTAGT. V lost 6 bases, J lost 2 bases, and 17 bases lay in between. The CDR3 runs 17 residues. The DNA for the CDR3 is TGTGCCAGCAGCCAAAACCAGGGGCTCGCTGGGGCCAACGTCCTGACTTTC. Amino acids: CASSQNQGLAGANVLTF.

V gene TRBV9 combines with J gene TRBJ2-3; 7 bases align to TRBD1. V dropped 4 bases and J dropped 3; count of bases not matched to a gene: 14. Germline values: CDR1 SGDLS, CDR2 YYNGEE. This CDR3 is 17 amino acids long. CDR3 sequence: CASSTRGNIAGTDTQYF. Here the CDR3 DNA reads TGTGCCAGCAGCACCAGGGGGAATATAGCAGGGACAGATACGCAGTATTTT.

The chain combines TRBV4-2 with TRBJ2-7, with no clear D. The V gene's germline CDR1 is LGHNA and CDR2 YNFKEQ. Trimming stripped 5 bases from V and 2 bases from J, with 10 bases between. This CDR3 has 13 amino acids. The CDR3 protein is CASSSSSAYEQYF. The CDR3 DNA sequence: TGTGCCAGCAGCTCGAGTTCCGCCTACGAGCAGTACTTC.

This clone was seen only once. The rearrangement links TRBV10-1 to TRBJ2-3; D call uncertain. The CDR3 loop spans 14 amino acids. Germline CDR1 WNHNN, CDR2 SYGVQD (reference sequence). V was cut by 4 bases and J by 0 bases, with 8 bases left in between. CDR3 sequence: CASSAQASTDTQYF. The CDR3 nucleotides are TGCGCCAGCAGTGCCCAGGCGAGCACAGATACGCAGTATTTT.

The CDR3 DNA follows: TGTGCCAGCAGTTACCCCGGGAGATCGACAGATACGCAGTATTTT. Translated, it gives CASSYPGRSTDTQYF. The chain combines TRBV28 with TRBJ2-3, with a possible D match to TRBD2 (6 bases). Germline CDR1 reads MDHEN; CDR2 reads SYDVKM. The V gene lost 4 bases and the J gene lost 3 bases, with 14 bases spanning the gap. The CDR3 is 15 residues long.

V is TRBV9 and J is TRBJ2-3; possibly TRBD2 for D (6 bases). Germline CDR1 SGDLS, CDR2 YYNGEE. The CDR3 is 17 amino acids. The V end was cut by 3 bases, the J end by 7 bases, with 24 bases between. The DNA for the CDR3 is TGTGCCAGCAGCGCTCCATGGGGTACGGGAGAGGTAAATACGCAGTATTTT. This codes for CASSAPWGTGEVNTQYF.

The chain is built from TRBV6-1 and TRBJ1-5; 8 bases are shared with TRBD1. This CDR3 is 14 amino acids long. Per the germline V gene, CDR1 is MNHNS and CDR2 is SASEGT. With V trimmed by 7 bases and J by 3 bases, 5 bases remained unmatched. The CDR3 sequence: CASNPTGVNQPQHF. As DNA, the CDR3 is TGTGCCAGCAACCCGACAGGGGTCAATCAGCCCCAGCATTTT.

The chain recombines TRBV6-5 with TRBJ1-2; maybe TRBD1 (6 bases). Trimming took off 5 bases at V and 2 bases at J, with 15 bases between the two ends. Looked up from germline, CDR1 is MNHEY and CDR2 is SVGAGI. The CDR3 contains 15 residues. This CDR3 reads CASSPGGSVNYGYTF. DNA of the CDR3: TGTGCCAGCAGTCCCGGGGGCTCAGTCAACTATGGCTACACCTTC.

The CDR3 nucleotides are TGTGCCAGCAGCCTCTGGGGCCGGGGCACAGATACGCAGTATTTT. Encoded protein: CASSLWGRGTDTQYF. The chain joins TRBV9 to TRBJ2-3; D is possibly TRBD1 (5 bases). Germline-derived CDR1 and CDR2 are SGDLS and YYNGEE. This CDR3 contains 15 residues. V lost 4 bases to trimming and J lost 1 base, with 13 bases between them.